The next 27 T cell receptor beta chains were all read from a single sample in a study of T-cell memory formation after mild COVID-19 (dated by TCRdb to about 2021). The library was prepared using 5' RACE. The sequencing machine was an Illumina NovaSeq 6000. Clones were called with MiXCR by TCRdb after fastp trimmed the public reads at Q25, and only in-frame beta chains were retained. Identical CDR3 proteins give one entry, which carries the most common genes and DNA. This sample holds a few hundred thousand distinct CDR3 sequences; 8% to 10% were observed only once. Around a fifth of the sample belongs to the ten largest clones. The sequencing sample was made of PBMCs or a T cell subset sorted from them (not recorded which). These receptors were collected from a man between 18 and 35 years old who had mild COVID-19 (a few samples of this study predate the infection). The sample titles of this study are shuffled in the database, so cell type and time point are left out; the donor was told from shared clones.

The table lists this clonotype with a few counts. The chain recombines TRBV5-1 with TRBJ2-1; 7 positions agree with TRBD2. Germline V gene sequence: CDR1 SGHRS, CDR2 YFSETQ. The trim removed 0 bases at V and 5 bases at J, leaving 11 bases unmatched. This CDR3 has 17 amino acids. CDR3 sequence: CASSLGPESGDHNEQFF. CDR3 in DNA: TGCGCCAGCAGCTTGGGTCCCGAAAGCGGGGACCACAATGAGCAGTTCTTC.

A few counts support this clonotype. CDR3: CASTIGQDYGYTF. Written as DNA, the CDR3 is TGTGCCAGTACTATCGGACAGGACTATGGCTACACCTTC. The chain has TRBV19 and TRBJ1-2, with TRBD1 matching over 7 bases. The germline gives CDR1 LNHDA, CDR2 SQIVND (reference sequence). The V and J ends lost 7 bases and 3 bases, in that order; junction bases with no gene match: 5. The CDR3 is made up of 13 amino acids.

This clonotype was recorded many times. This chain links TRBV12-3 or TRBV12-4 with TRBJ2-7; the D gene is possibly TRBD1 (6 bases). The V end lost 8 bases, the J end lost 7 bases, and 21 bases lay between the germline ends. The CDR3 totals 14 residues. The chain's CDR3 is CASERDTAVGEQYF. CDR3 sequence (DNA): TGTGCCAGCGAACGGGACACGGCCGTAGGAGAGCAGTACTTC.

This clonotype was counted a few times. The chain employs TRBV9 and TRBJ2-2; tentative D call: TRBD1 (5 bases). Deletions cut 6 bases from V and 1 base from J, with 16 bases between. Germline V CDR1 and CDR2: SGDLS, YYNGEE. CDR3 length: 16 residues. The CDR3 DNA sequence: TGTGCCAGCACCCGCTCCCCAGACAGGAACACCGGGGAGCTGTTTTTT. Encoded protein: CASTRSPDRNTGELFF. Variable domain in full (rest from reference TRBV9 and TRBJ2-2): DSGVTQTPKHLITATGQRVTLRCSPRSGDLSVYWYQQSLDQGLQFLIQYYNGEERAKGNILERFSAQQFPDLHSELNLSSLELGDSALYFCASTRSPDRNTGELFFGEGSRLTVL.

This clonotype was counted ten times or more. The rearrangement links TRBV7-2 to TRBJ2-1; 7 bases are shared with TRBD2. The germline V gene encodes CDR1 SGHTA and CDR2 FQGNSA. The CDR3 has 13 residues. Trimming removed 3 bases from V and 11 bases from J; junction bases left unmatched: 7. In nucleotides, the CDR3 is TGTGCCAGCAGCTTGCTTACTAGCGCCCAGCAGTTCTTC. Its translation: CASSLLTSAQQFF.

This chain uses TRBV4-3 with TRBJ2-2, with D tentatively TRBD1 (6 bases). Germline CDR1 and CDR2: LGHNA and YSLEER. The CDR3 is 17 residues long. V was cut by 4 bases and J by 2 bases, with 17 bases left in between. The CDR3 sequence is CASSRGTGTSNTGELFF. Written as DNA, the CDR3 is TGCGCCAGCAGCCGCGGAACCGGGACATCAAACACCGGGGAGCTGTTTTTT.

This clonotype was seen only a few times. This chain joins TRBV15 and TRBJ2-5; D remains unclear. V gave up 0 bases and J gave up 5 bases, with 7 bases separating them. The germline gives CDR1 LNHNV, CDR2 YYDKDF (reference sequence). The CDR3 is made up of 13 amino acids. CDR3 in DNA: TGTGCCACCAGCAGAGATTTAGTGGAGACCCAGTACTTC. Protein product: CATSRDLVETQYF.

This clonotype has just a few counts. The gene calls are TRBV20-1 and TRBJ2-3; D is unclear. Germline lookup yields CDR1 DFQATT and CDR2 SNEGSKA (reference sequence). V lost 0 bases and J lost 3, with 4 bases in between. The CDR3 has 12 residues. The CDR3 here is CSAREQTDTQYF. The DNA for the CDR3 is TGCAGTGCTAGAGAACAAACAGATACGCAGTATTTT.

The rearrangement uses TRBV6-4 and TRBJ2-1, with a possible D match to TRBD2 (6 bases). Per the germline V gene, CDR1 is MRHNA and CDR2 is SNTAGT. This CDR3 spans 15 amino acids. V lost 8 bases, J lost 0 bases, and 14 bases lay in between. CDR3 amino acids: CASSAGSSSYNEQFF. CDR3 DNA: TGTGCCAGCTCGGCGGGGTCGAGCTCCTACAATGAGCAGTTCTTC.

About this clonotype: A much bigger clone sits one base away, suggesting this may be a read error. J is TRBJ1-1 and V is TRBV7-2; D call uncertain. V lost 3 bases and J lost 0, with 8 bases in between. The CDR3 consists of 14 residues. The germline gives CDR1 SGHTA, CDR2 FQGNSA. This CDR3 reads CASSFSGLNTEAFF. For the CDR3, the DNA is TGTGCCAGCAGCTTCTCCGGGCTGAACACTGAAGCTTTCTTT.

The chain uses TRBV30 and TRBJ1-1, with D unclear. V lost 3 bases, J lost 6 bases, and 11 bases lay in between. The CDR3 is made up of 12 amino acids. Germline V lookup: CDR1 GTSNPN, CDR2 SVGIG (reference sequence). The CDR3 nucleotides read TGTGCCTGGAGGTCCCCGACGGCTGAAGCTTTCTTT. Protein sequence: CAWRSPTAEAFF. The variable domain in full, completed from reference TRBV30 and TRBJ1-1, reads SQTIHQWPATLVQPVGSPLSLECTVEGTSNPNLYWYRQAAGRGLQLLFYSVGIGQISSEVPQNLSASRPQDRQFILSSKKLLLSDSGFYLCAWRSPTAEAFFGQGTRLTVV.

This rearrangement joins TRBV28 to TRBJ2-5; 10 nucleotides align to TRBD1. Germline V gene sequence: CDR1 MDHEN, CDR2 SYDVKM. The CDR3 is 14 residues long. V shed 8 bases, J shed 0 bases, and the junction held 3 bases outside the gene matches. As DNA, the CDR3 is TGTGCCAGCTGGGACAGGGGCCACCAAGAGACCCAGTACTTC. It is translated as CASWDRGHQETQYF. The full variable domain, with the rest looked up from reference TRBV28 and TRBJ2-5, is DVKVTQSSRYLVKRTGEKVFLECVQDMDHENMFWYRQDPGLGLRLIYFSYDVKMKEKGDIPEGYSVSREKKERFSLILESASTNQTSMYLCASWDRGHQETQYFGPGTRLLVL.

The rearrangement joins TRBV11-2 to TRBJ2-5; no firm D call. This CDR3 is 13 amino acids long. Germline CDR1 SGHAT, CDR2 FQNNGV. Between the trimmed V and J ends, which lost 0 bases and 7 bases, there was a span of 9 bases. Here the CDR3 reads CASSLDAPGTQYF. CDR3 DNA: TGTGCCAGCAGCTTAGATGCCCCCGGGACCCAGTACTTC.

In this sample, this clonotype turned up a few times. This chain uses TRBV7-3 with TRBJ2-1, with 8 nucleotides matching TRBD2. The CDR3 length is 15 residues. Germline trimming cut 5 bases from V and 2 bases from J; bases unmatched to any gene: 5. Germline V lookup: CDR1 SGHTA, CDR2 FQGTGA. In nucleotides, the CDR3 is TGTGCCAGCAGCGACTACGGGGGGGCCTACAATGAGCAGTTCTTC. Translated, it gives CASSDYGGAYNEQFF.

This clonotype came up a few times. The chain has TRBV4-2 and TRBJ2-7; 10 bases map to TRBD2. Germline loops: CDR1 LGHNA, CDR2 YNFKEQ. The CDR3 spans 19 residues. The trim removed 3 bases at V and 2 bases at J, leaving 16 bases unmatched. This CDR3 reads CASSQEDTLGTSVTYEQYF. CDR3 nucleotides: TGTGCCAGCAGCCAGGAAGACACACTAGGGACTAGCGTTACCTACGAGCAGTACTTC.

This sequence joins TRBV10-3 and TRBJ2-1, with 10 nucleotides matching TRBD2. CDR1 ENHRY and CDR2 SYGVKD come from the germline V gene. Trimming cost V 2 bases and J 0 bases; bases outside gene matches: 10. The CDR3 loop spans 19 amino acids. As DNA, the CDR3 is TGTGCCATCAGTGAGCATAGCGGGGGGCTCTCGAGCTCCTACAATGAGCAGTTCTTC. It yields the protein CAISEHSGGLSSSYNEQFF.

The V call is TRBV20-1, the J call TRBJ2-3; tentatively, D is TRBD2 (6 bases). This CDR3 region has 13 residues. V shed 1 base and J shed 3 bases, with 8 bases lying between them. Germline V gives CDR1 DFQATT, CDR2 SNEGSKA (reference sequence). The CDR3 nucleotides are TGCAGTGCTAGAGGGAGGGAGACAGATACGCAGTATTTT. Its protein is CSARGRETDTQYF.

The chain joins TRBV7-9 to TRBJ2-5; TRBD1 is a possible D gene (6 bases). Per the germline V gene, CDR1 is SEHNR and CDR2 is FQNEAQ (reference sequence). V lost 4 bases, J lost 1 base, and 16 bases lay in between. The CDR3 is 16 residues long. The CDR3 here is CASSSIRGYLQETQYF. The DNA for the CDR3 is TGTGCCAGCAGCTCCATCAGGGGTTACCTCCAAGAGACCCAGTACTTC.

The chain carries TRBV14 and TRBJ1-1; no clear D gene. Germline V gives CDR1 SGHDN, CDR2 FVKESK. This CDR3 contains 14 residues. V was clipped by 7 bases and J by 6 bases, with 18 bases between them. The CDR3 is CASTPWEGSAEAFF. CDR3 DNA: TGTGCCAGCACCCCGTGGGAGGGCTCGGCTGAAGCTTTCTTT. Filled out from reference TRBV14 and TRBJ1-1, the complete variable domain reads EAGVTQFPSHSVIEKGQTVTLRCDPISGHDNLYWYRRVMGKEIKFLLHFVKESKQDESGMPNNRFLAERTGGTYSTLKVQPAELEDSGVYFCASTPWEGSAEAFFGQGTRLTVV.

This clonotype has just a few counts. The chain couples TRBV7-3 to TRBJ2-3; D is possibly TRBD1 (6 bases). With 3 bases removed from V and 2 bases from J, the gap between germline ends came to 9 bases. Germline V gene lookup returns CDR1 SGHTA and CDR2 FQGTGA. This CDR3 comprises 14 residues. The CDR3: CASSFGQLTDTQYF. In DNA, the CDR3 is TGTGCCAGCAGCTTCGGACAGCTCACAGATACGCAGTATTTT.

The sample holds many counts of this clonotype. The chain is built from TRBV10-3 and TRBJ2-7; 7 positions agree with TRBD2. Germline values: CDR1 ENHRY, CDR2 SYGVKD. CDR3 length: 13 residues. V lost 6 bases, J lost 0 bases, and 2 bases stayed unmatched. CDR3 protein: CAIRTGGSYEQYF. CDR3 in DNA: TGTGCCATCAGGACGGGGGGCTCCTACGAGCAGTACTTC.

The V call is TRBV2, the J call TRBJ2-5; D may match TRBD1 or TRBD2 (5 bases each). Germline V gives CDR1 SNHLY, CDR2 FYNNEI. V lost 6 bases and J lost 1, with 12 bases in between. CDR3 size: 14 residues. The CDR3 is CASRWSGTQETQYF. The CDR3 coding sequence is TGTGCCAGCAGGTGGTCGGGGACCCAAGAGACCCAGTACTTC.

This clonotype was found many times. The chain uses TRBV19 and TRBJ2-3; D ambiguous. The CDR3 consists of 12 residues. Germline CDR1 LNHDA, CDR2 SQIVND (reference sequence). V lost 3 bases and J 4 bases, leaving 5 bases between the germline ends. CDR3 in DNA: TGTGCCAGTAGTATTGTGGCAGATACGCAGTATTTT. It yields the protein CASSIVADTQYF.

This clonotype has more than one count but fewer than ten. The chain employs TRBV21-1 and TRBJ1-1. TRBV21-1 is shown as a pseudogene. The CDR3 totals 13 residues. CDR3 nucleotide sequence: TGTGCCAGCGGGTGGACGGAGTACACTGAAGCTTTCTTT. This encodes CASGWTEYTEAFF.

This clonotype showed up just a few times. This chain uses TRBV7-2 with TRBJ2-7, with D hard to call. This CDR3 has 13 residues. V was trimmed by 1 base and J by 3 bases, leaving 7 bases between them. Germline lookup yields CDR1 SGHTA and CDR2 FQGNSA. CDR3 sequence reads: CASSLEGYYEQYV. In DNA, the CDR3 is TGTGCCAGCAGCTTAGAAGGTTACTACGAGCAGTACGTC.

This clonotype was found a few times. The chain employs TRBV5-1 and TRBJ1-2; possibly TRBD1 for D (6 bases). CDR1 is SGHRS and CDR2 is YFSETQ in the germline V gene. The CDR3 runs 13 residues. V lost 4 bases and J lost 3, with 10 bases in between. The CDR3 spells CASSVTGDYGYTF. CDR3 DNA: TGCGCCAGCAGCGTGACAGGAGACTATGGCTACACCTTC.

This clonotype was detected once. The chain is built from TRBV28 and TRBJ2-2; 10 bases fit TRBD1. V lost 6 bases to trimming and J lost 5 bases; unmatched junction nucleotides: 6. Germline V CDR1 and CDR2: MDHEN, SYDVKM. This CDR3 comprises 15 residues. The CDR3 DNA follows: TGTGCCAGCAGCGCCGGGACAGGGGAGACCGGGGAGCTGTTTTTT. This gives the protein CASSAGTGETGELFF. Combining the CDR3 with reference TRBV28 and TRBJ2-2 gives the whole variable domain DVKVTQSSRYLVKRTGEKVFLECVQDMDHENMFWYRQDPGLGLRLIYFSYDVKMKEKGDIPEGYSVSREKKERFSLILESASTNQTSMYLCASSAGTGETGELFFGEGSRLTVL.